In its sample, the clone carrying this TCR beta chain was seen a few times. What it binds is unknown. The V and J ends lost 3 bases and 0 bases respectively, with 16 bases between them. Germline loops: CDR1 SGHTA, CDR2 FQGNSA. CDR3 length: 17 amino acids. Using immunoSEQ multiplex PCR, the repertoire was profiled, and TCRdb retains in-frame clones only, with some absent. Seen here are 42,000 or so clones, over 80% observed once, and the top ten hold over 20%. This sample is drawn from a study of lymphopenia after photon versus proton radiotherapy. The study, taken as a whole, reports: Survival link was tested only in deceased patients; proton benefit remains a possibility.

The genes are TRBV7-2 and TRBJ2-3; possibly TRBD2 for D (6 bases). This clonotype originated in a woman aged 70-85 years with pancreatic cancer. Sequencing used peripheral blood, obtained from a patient treated with proton-based radiotherapy. CDR3 nucleotides: TGTGCCAGCAGCTTGGTCTCTGGGGGAGGAAGCACAGATACGCAGTATTTT. Residues: CASSLVSGGGSTDTQYF.